These T cell receptor beta chains were read from a single sample in a study of CD8+ T cells in alopecia areata. Produced via immunoSEQ multiplex PCR; TCRdb's table is partial and in-frame only. Of approximately 200,000 clones in the sample, over 40% were seen once. Sequencing used CD4+ T cells sorted from blood, obtained between weeks 36 and 40, from a patient treated with tofacitinib. These receptors were collected from a human donor with alopecia areata. CDR3s include the opening cysteine and the closing phenylalanine or tryptophan. The order of the fields is D gene, J gene, V gene, clone size, CDR3 DNA, CDR3 protein. A D gene is named only where the DNA matches it firmly. Rows may omit the clone size; those that give it use once, few, many or a size class.

>.|TRBJ1-2|TRBV2|.
TGTGCCAGCAGTGAATGGGGGACTGGCTACACCTTC
CASSEWGTGYTF
>.|TRBJ2-3|TRBV27|.
TGTGCCAGCAGTTTCATAAAAACCGGGACTCGGAGGGATACGCAGTATTTT
CASSFIKTGTRRDTQYF
>.|TRBJ1-5|TRBV30|.
TGTGCCTGGAGTCTTAAACGACAGGCCGTAAATCAGCCCCAGCATTTT
CAWSLKRQAVNQPQHF
>.|TRBJ2-5|TRBV7-2|few
TGTGCCAGCAGCCCAGGGTGGGAAAAGACCCAGTACTTC
CASSPGWEKTQYF
>TRBD1|TRBJ2-1|TRBV11-2|few
TGTGCCAGCAGGTTGACAGGGGACGAGCAGTTCTTC
CASRLTGDEQFF
>.|TRBJ2-1|TRBV18|once
TGTGCCAGCTCACCACCTAATCGGCTTTCTAATGAGCAGTTCTTC
CASSPPNRLSNEQFF
>.|TRBJ1-5|TRBV19|.
TGTGCCAGTACAGTGTCGATTAGTCAGCCCCAGCATTTT
CASTVSISQPQHF
>.|TRBJ2-7|TRBV18|.
TGTGCCAGCTCACCAGACCTTAGGGGCGAGCAGTACTTC
CASSPDLRGEQYF
>TRBD1|TRBJ2-5|TRBV7-9|.
TGTGCCAGCAGCTGGGGACAGTCGTACCAAGAGACCCAGTACTTC
CASSWGQSYQETQYF
>TRBD1|TRBJ2-7|TRBV5-1|.
TGCGCCAGCAGCTTGGAGGGACAGGCTCCCGCGTACTTC
CASSLEGQAPAYF
>.|TRBJ2-1|TRBV5-6|few
TGTGCCAGCAGCTTGCCGTCTCGGCGGGACCTGTTCTTC
CASSLPSRRDLFF
>TRBD2|TRBJ2-7|TRBV6-5|few
TGTGCCACCAGGAGACAGCGGGACTCTTACGAGCAGTACTTC
CATRRQRDSYEQYF
>.|TRBJ2-5|TRBV2|.
TGTGCCAGCGGGGTATACCAAGAGACCCAGTACTTC
CASGVYQETQYF
>.|TRBJ2-3|TRBV27|.
TGTGCCAGCAGTTTTGCTCCGGGACTGAGCACAGATACGCAGTATTTT
CASSFAPGLSTDTQYF
>.|TRBJ2-2|TRBV5-1|once
TGCGCCAGCAGCGGGTACACCGGGGAGCTGTTTTTT
CASSGYTGELFF
>TRBD1|TRBJ1-1|TRBV19|.
TGTGCCAGTAGGACGGACAGGGACACTGAAGCTTTCTTT
CASRTDRDTEAFF
>.|TRBJ2-2|TRBV28|many
TGTGCCAGCAGTTTCGTGGACATCACCGGGGAGCTGTTTTTT
CASSFVDITGELFF
>TRBD2|TRBJ2-1|TRBV15|once
TGTGCCACCAGCAGAGATCCTGGGGAGGGTGAGCAGTTCTTC
CATSRDPGEGEQFF
>.|TRBJ2-2|TRBV20-1|.
TGCAGTGCTAGAGGCCCCGGGGAGCTGTTTTTT
CSARGPGELFF
>.|TRBJ2-4|TRBV10-3|.
TGTGCCATCAGTGATTCAGGCGGCAAAAACATTCAGTACTTC
CAISDSGGKNIQYF
>.|TRBJ2-1|TRBV30|few
TGTGCCTGGAGAGCAGAGAGCTCCTACAATGAGCAGTTCTTC
CAWRAESSYNEQFF
>TRBD2|TRBJ2-7|TRBV10-3|.
TGTGCCATCAGTGACGCGACTAGCGGGAGCTACGAGCAGTACTTC
CAISDATSGSYEQYF
>.|TRBJ2-3|TRBV7-2|.
TGTGCCAGCAGCCCACATCGGGCGGATACGCAGTATTTT
CASSPHRADTQYF
>.|TRBJ2-5|TRBV18|.
TGTGCCAGCTCACCGCCGGGGGCAGAGACCCAGTACTTC
CASSPPGAETQYF
>TRBD1|TRBJ1-1|TRBV30|few
TGTGCCTGGAGGACCGCCGGGACAGGTTCGATGACTTTCTTT
CAWRTAGTGSMTFF
>.|TRBJ2-7|TRBV5-1|.
TGCGCCAGCAGCCTGGTCCTCAGCGAGCAGTACTTC
CASSLVLSEQYF
>.|TRBJ1-2|TRBV2|few
TGTGCCAGCAGTGACTTCGGCAGGGCCGGCTACACCTTC
CASSDFGRAGYTF
>TRBD1|TRBJ2-7|TRBV7-9|.
TGTGCCAGCACCAGGGGGCAGGCAACCGAGCAGTACTTC
CASTRGQATEQYF
>.|TRBJ1-1|TRBV7-8|.
TGTGCCAGCAGCCATGACGGAGGATACACTGAAGCTTTCTTT
CASSHDGGYTEAFF
>.|TRBJ2-3|TRBV7-2|.
TGTGCCAGCGGGAGGTCGGGAGATACGCAGTATTTT
CASGRSGDTQYF
>TRBD2|TRBJ2-5|TRBV6-6|few
TGTGCCAGCGGACTACCGGCCGCGGGGGAAGAGACCCAGTACTTC
CASGLPAAGEETQYF
>.|TRBJ2-4|TRBV19|few
TGTGCCAGTAGTACCTACGCCGGAATAGCCAAAAACATTCAGTACTTC
CASSTYAGIAKNIQYF
>.|TRBJ2-3|TRBV7-2|.
TGTGCCAGCAGCCGAGAGCGGGCCTACACAGATACGCAGTATTTT
CASSRERAYTDTQYF
>TRBD1|TRBJ2-7|TRBV11-3|medium-sized
TGTGCCAGCAGCTCGAATACAGGGGCATCCTACGAGCAGTACTTC
CASSSNTGASYEQYF